These 12 T cell receptor beta chains came from one sample sequenced in a study of T cell changes during pregnancy in multiple sclerosis. TCRdb keeps only in-frame clones here, not all; method: immunoSEQ multiplex PCR. This table has about 120,000 clones, about 93% appearing once. The sample here was peripheral blood, taken before pregnancy. The receptors were gathered from a female donor with multiple sclerosis, enrolled in a pregnancy study.

This clone was seen just once. The V and J genes are TRBV2 and TRBJ2-1; 10 positions match TRBD2. Germline V gives CDR1 SNHLY, CDR2 FYNNEI. The CDR3 runs to 16 residues. Trimming took 4 bases from V and 6 from J; bases not matched to a gene: 9. CDR3 in DNA: TGTGCCAGCAGTGCCGATCTAGCGGGGGCCTCCAATGAGCAGTTCTTC. Protein product: CASSADLAGASNEQFF.

This clone is a singleton in its sample. The chain couples TRBV7-8 to TRBJ2-7; D unclear. V lost 2 bases to trimming and J lost 2 bases, with 13 bases between them. There are 15 residues in the CDR3. Germline CDR1 reads SGHVS; CDR2 reads FQNEAQ. The CDR3 here is CASSLSNLSPYEQYF. The CDR3 bases are TGTGCCAGCAGCTTATCGAACCTAAGTCCCTACGAGCAGTACTTC.

The sample holds one count of this clone. The genes are TRBV6-6 and TRBJ2-1; TRBD2 might be the D (7 bases). The CDR3 consists of 15 residues. The germline V gene encodes CDR1 MNHNY and CDR2 SVGAGI (reference sequence). The ends were cut back, 6 bases at V and 5 bases at J, with 17 bases in the middle. CDR3 sequence: CASSPGGGAHNEQFF. The DNA for the CDR3 is TGTGCCAGCAGCCCCGGAGGGGGGGCCCACAATGAGCAGTTCTTC.

V gene TRBV6-1 combines with J gene TRBJ1-5, with D possibly matching TRBD1 (5 bases). The CDR3 consists of 15 residues. V was cut by 4 bases and J by 5 bases, with 15 bases left in between. The germline CDR1 and CDR2 sequences are MNHNS and SASEGT. The CDR3: CASSAAGSPDQPQHF. The CDR3 DNA sequence: TGTGCCAGCAGTGCGGCAGGGTCTCCTGATCAGCCCCAGCATTTT.

CDR3 amino acids: CASSYAGPTGEQFF. CDR3 sequence (DNA): TGTGCCAGCAGTTACGCGGGCCCGACAGGGGAGCAGTTCTTC. The chain recombines TRBV6-5 with TRBJ2-1, with 7 bases matching TRBD1. J gave up 10 bases and V 2 bases, and 8 bases lay outside the gene matches. Germline V lookup: CDR1 MNHEY, CDR2 SVGAGI. This CDR3 is 14 amino acids long.

The rearrangement uses TRBV9 and TRBJ1-3; D is ambiguous. CDR1 is SGDLS and CDR2 is YYNGEE in the germline V gene. V dropped 0 bases and J dropped 0 bases, with 7 bases sitting between them. This CDR3 comprises 15 residues. The CDR3 DNA is TGTGCCAGCAGCGTAGAGTCAGGCTCTGGAAACACCATATATTTT. It yields the protein CASSVESGSGNTIYF.

The chain combines TRBV19 with TRBJ2-2, with D possibly TRBD2 on 5 matching bases. CDR3 size: 17 residues. Germline assignment: CDR1 LNHDA and CDR2 SQIVND (reference sequence). Trimming left V 3 bases short and J 1 base short, with 15 bases between. CDR3 coding DNA: TGTGCCAGTAGTATGGGTCCCGGACGGGAGAACACCGGGGAGCTGTTTTTT. Protein: CASSMGPGRENTGELFF.

CDR3 DNA sequence: TGCAGCGTTGTACCCAGGGTGGGCTCCTACGAGCAGTACTTC. Translating it yields CSVVPRVGSYEQYF. The rearrangement links TRBV29-1 to TRBJ2-7; the D gene is possibly TRBD1 (5 bases). The V end was cut by 4 bases, the J end by 0 bases, with 13 bases between. CDR3 length equals 14 residues. The V gene's germline CDR1 is SQVTM and CDR2 ANQGSEA.

The rearrangement joins TRBV11-2 to TRBJ1-2, with a tentative D call TRBD1 (6 bases). V was clipped by 5 bases and J by 3 bases, with 7 bases between them. The CDR3 runs 12 residues. Germline CDR1 and CDR2: SGHAT and FQNNGV. CDR3 nucleotides: TGTGCCAGCAGCCCAGGGGACTATGGCTACACCTTC. Protein product: CASSPGDYGYTF.

J is TRBJ2-2 and V is TRBV6-1; perhaps TRBD1 as D (5 bases). CDR3 length: 13 residues. Trimming took off 7 bases at V and 3 bases at J, with 9 bases between the two ends. Germline V gene lookup returns CDR1 MNHNS and CDR2 SASEGT. The CDR3: CASMQGYTGELFF. DNA for the CDR3: TGTGCCAGCATGCAGGGTTACACCGGGGAGCTGTTTTTT.

V is TRBV11-2 and J is TRBJ1-2; TRBD1 is a possible D gene (5 bases). This CDR3 comprises 16 residues. Looked up from germline, CDR1 is SGHAT and CDR2 is FQNNGV. V dropped 0 bases and J dropped 7 bases, with 18 bases sitting between them. The CDR3 DNA reads TGTGCCAGCAGCTTAGATCGGGTAGGGGTGGCATCTGGCTACACCTTC. It codes for CASSLDRVGVASGYTF.

Note on this clone: Other DNA sequences in this sample translate to the same CDR3. The V gene is TRBV6-1, the J gene TRBJ2-3; a possible D gene is TRBD2 (5 bases). The CDR3 has 12 amino acids. Trimming stripped 5 bases from V and 5 bases from J, with 8 bases between. Germline loops: CDR1 MNHNS, CDR2 SASEGT. The CDR3 protein is CASSRGLDTQYF. DNA of the CDR3: TGTGCCAGCAGTCGCGGGCTAGATACGCAGTATTTT.